Below, 18 T cell receptor beta chains from the same sample are listed, as sequenced in a study of CXCR3-negative and CXCR3-positive naive CD8 T cells. Regarding the study as a whole: CXCR3-positive naive cells had more hydrophobic TRB CDR3s than CXCR3-negative naive cells.

The authors made the TRB cDNA libraries by 5' RACE using UMI labels. TCRdb re-called the 5' RACE reads, yielding one record per CDR3 amino acid sequence without DNA. The listing records under 110,000 distinct CDR3 sequences. These receptors have no identified antigens. Material: naive CXCR3+ CD8+ T cells from blood. The subset here: CD45RO-CCR7+CD27+CD95- naive CD8+ T cells expressing CXCR3 (TNR3+). These TCRs come from a human donor in good health. Some clones in this sample may be carry-over from other donors' samples.

J is TRBJ1-2 and V is TRBV12-3 or TRBV12-4; the TRBD1 assignment by TCRdb is unverifiable without DNA. The CDR3 is 15 residues long. CDR3 protein: CASRTNRGPTYGYTF.

The chain is built from TRBV3-1 and TRBJ2-1. The CDR3 consists of 15 residues. Per germline, CDR1 LGHDT and CDR2 YNNKEL (reference sequence). CDR3 residues: CASSQAGVSYNEQFF.

CDR3 amino acids: CASSETGHTEAFF. This chain links TRBV5-1 with TRBJ1-1; TCRdb selects TRBD1, and the lack of DNA leaves this call unchecked. There are 13 residues in the CDR3. Germline V gene data show CDR1 as SGHRS and CDR2 as YFSETQ.

This chain's CDR3 is CSANSLGKTGTGYF. This chain joins TRBV20-1 and TRBJ2-7; TCRdb's assignment of TRBD1 cannot be checked, as there is no DNA. This CDR3 is built from 14 residues. The germline CDR1 and CDR2 sequences are DFQATT and SNEGSKA (reference sequence).

The V and J genes are TRBV21-1 and TRBJ2-3; TCRdb lists TRBD1, though no DNA is available to test this call. TRBV21-1 is designated a pseudogene. CDR3 length equals 12 residues. This CDR3 is CARRDRGDTQYF.

The chain carries TRBV12-3 or TRBV12-4 and TRBJ2-3; TCRdb lists TRBD2, though no DNA is available to test this call. The CDR3 length is 13 residues. The chain's CDR3 is CANSPEGTDTQYF.

The J gene is TRBJ2-1, the V gene TRBV12-3 or TRBV12-4; TCRdb's D call, TRBD2, is unchecked because there is no DNA. The CDR3 consists of 15 residues. The CDR3 is CASSPTSGRGNEQFF.

The rearrangement links TRBV7-3 to TRBJ2-7. The CDR3 spans 13 residues. Germline V gene lookup returns CDR1 SGHTA and CDR2 FQGTGA. The CDR3 protein is CASSSYYSREQYF.

The rearrangement joins TRBV4-3 to TRBJ2-7; the TCRdb call, TRBD1, lacks DNA for checking. Germline lookup yields CDR1 LGHNA and CDR2 YSLEER. The CDR3 runs to 14 residues. CDR3 protein: CASSTGTGGGEQYF.

The V call is TRBV29-1, the J call TRBJ2-1; TCRdb's D call of TRBD2 is untestable without DNA. Looked up from germline, CDR1 is SQVTM and CDR2 is ANQGSEA. CDR3 length equals 13 residues. Here the CDR3 reads CSVVVGGDNDQFF.

The chain is built from TRBV20-1 and TRBJ2-1; TCRdb returns TRBD1, unconfirmable since there is no DNA. Germline V gene sequence: CDR1 DFQATT, CDR2 SNEGSKA (reference sequence). CDR3 length: 15 amino acids. The CDR3 sequence is CSATETGGEYNEQFF.

The V gene is TRBV19, the J gene TRBJ2-7. This CDR3 region has 12 residues. The germline V gene encodes CDR1 LNHDA and CDR2 SQIVND (reference sequence). The CDR3 region is CASSSGFYEQYF.

This rearrangement joins TRBV14 to TRBJ1-2. This CDR3 region has 14 residues. CDR1 is SGHDN, CDR2 FVKESK, per germline. The CDR3: CASSLGAVTDGYTF.

The genes are TRBV5-1 and TRBJ1-1; the TCRdb D gene call, TRBD1, has no DNA to confirm it. The CDR3 spans 14 residues. CDR1 and CDR2 from the germline V gene are SGHRS and YFSETQ. This chain's CDR3 is CASSFRQPNTEAFF.

V and J are TRBV30 and TRBJ1-1. The CDR3 length is 12 residues. Germline V lookup: CDR1 GTSNPN, CDR2 SVGIG (reference sequence). CDR3 in amino acids: CAWSAVGAEAFF.

The chain joins TRBV12-3 or TRBV12-4 to TRBJ1-1; no DNA is available, so the TRBD1 call from TCRdb remains unchecked. CDR3 length: 13 amino acids. The CDR3 reads CASSLGGGNGAFF.

This rearrangement joins TRBV6-5 to TRBJ2-5; lacking DNA, the TRBD2 call made by TCRdb goes unchecked. Germline V gene data show CDR1 as MNHEY and CDR2 as SVGAGI. There are 16 residues in the CDR3. The CDR3 spells CASSPLAGDLKETQYF.

The CDR3 region is CASSDFPGQYNEQFF. The rearrangement links TRBV6-4 to TRBJ2-1; the TCRdb call, TRBD1, lacks DNA for checking. CDR1 is MRHNA and CDR2 is SNTAGT in the germline V gene. The CDR3 runs 15 residues.